The 30 T cell receptor beta chains reported below all come from one sample, sequenced in a study of T cells in Graves' hyperthyroidism and ophthalmopathy. TCR beta CDR3 regions were amplified from RNA. During a first-round RT-PCR of the TCR CDR3, the HTBI primer set was used. Using its own MiXCR run on the multiplex PCR reads, TCRdb lists one record per CDR3 protein. The sample lists about 400,000 distinct CDR3 sequences, approximately 15% occurring once. The sample taken for sequencing was blood. Every receptor here comes from a woman aged 18 to 35 with Graves' hyperthyroidism.

This chain joins TRBV20-1 and TRBJ2-1; TRBD2 agrees at 13 bases. V was pared by 7 bases and J by 4 bases, with 4 bases of the junction left unmatched. The germline V gene encodes CDR1 DFQATT and CDR2 SNEGSKA (reference sequence). The CDR3 runs to 14 residues. The CDR3 is CSVLGLAGYNEQFF. DNA of the CDR3: TGCAGTGTTTTGGGACTAGCGGGGTACAATGAGCAGTTCTTC.

The chain recombines TRBV20-1 with TRBJ2-1; D is unresolved. Trimming pared 4 bases from V and 11 bases from J, leaving 18 bases between. CDR3 length: 13 amino acids. Germline V gene data show CDR1 as DFQATT and CDR2 as SNEGSKA (reference sequence). CDR3: CSAIHSASHQQFF. The CDR3 DNA reads as TGCAGTGCTATCCATTCAGCGTCACACCAGCAGTTCTTC.

The table lists this clonotype with many counts. The chain employs TRBV6-5 and TRBJ2-1, with 10 bases that match TRBD1. V was clipped by 0 bases and J by 4 bases; unmatched bases: 9. The CDR3 runs to 18 residues. CDR1 and CDR2 (germline): MNHEY, SVGAGI. The CDR3 spells CASSYSISGTGDYNEQFF. CDR3 in DNA: TGTGCCAGCAGTTACTCTATCTCCGGGACAGGGGATTACAATGAGCAGTTCTTC.

The genes are TRBV6-2 or TRBV6-3 and TRBJ1-3; D unclear. Germline CDR1 reads MNHEY; CDR2 reads SVGEGT. The ends were cut back, 2 bases at V and 4 bases at J, with 9 bases in the middle. The CDR3 length is 14 residues. The CDR3 loop is CASSYAGEGNTIYF. The CDR3 DNA is TGTGCCAGCAGTTACGCAGGTGAAGGAAACACCATATATTTT.

This clonotype was recorded at least ten times. The rearrangement uses TRBV18 and TRBJ2-1; 7 positions match TRBD2. The CDR3 is 14 residues long. J lost 8 bases, V lost 1 base, and 5 bases had no gene match. CDR1 is KGHSH, CDR2 LQKENI, per germline. CDR3 in amino acids: CASSPLAGVDEQFF. As DNA, the CDR3 is TGTGCCAGCTCACCACTCGCGGGAGTGGATGAGCAGTTCTTC.

This clonotype was seen repeatedly, ten times or more. CDR3 sequence: CASSLRLTYEQYF. Written as DNA, the CDR3 is TGTGCCAGCAGTTTAAGGCTGACCTACGAGCAGTACTTC. This chain uses TRBV28 with TRBJ2-7; D is unclear. Trimming shortened V by 2 bases and J by 2 bases, and 7 bases separated the two germline ends. The CDR3 is 13 residues long. Germline CDR1 and CDR2: MDHEN and SYDVKM.

This clonotype was seen at least ten times. V and J are TRBV28 and TRBJ1-1; 8 nucleotides match TRBD1. Germline lookup yields CDR1 MDHEN and CDR2 SYDVKM. This CDR3 region has 15 residues. V lost 4 bases to trimming and J lost 5 bases; unmatched junction nucleotides: 9. For the CDR3, the DNA is TGTGCCAGCAGTTCCCCGACAGGGGTGGGGACTGAAGCTTTCTTT. Amino acids: CASSSPTGVGTEAFF.

The chain uses TRBV20-1 and TRBJ1-5; the D gene is possibly TRBD1 (5 bases). The CDR3 is made up of 15 amino acids. Germline values: CDR1 DFQATT, CDR2 SNEGSKA (reference sequence). The V end lost 1 base, the J end lost 2 bases, and 12 bases lay between the germline ends. CDR3 protein: CSARAPRVGNQPQHF. CDR3 nucleotide sequence: TGCAGTGCTAGAGCCCCCAGGGTGGGCAATCAGCCCCAGCATTTT.

In this sample, this clonotype turned up many times. CDR3 nucleotides: TGTGCCGGCATGCGGGGGCTCGACGAGCAGTACTTC. Translation: CAGMRGLDEQYF. The chain is built from TRBV30 and TRBJ2-7; D possibly corresponds to TRBD2 (7 bases). This CDR3 is 12 amino acids long. CDR1 GTSNPN and CDR2 SVGIG come from the germline V gene (reference sequence). The ends were cut back, 8 bases at V and 5 bases at J, with 16 bases in the middle.

This clonotype has ten or more counts. The J gene is TRBJ2-1, the V gene TRBV20-1; either TRBD1 or TRBD2 may supply D (5 bases each). This CDR3 is built from 13 residues. CDR1 is DFQATT and CDR2 is SNEGSKA in the germline V gene (reference sequence). The ends were cut back, 5 bases at V and 9 bases at J, with 17 bases in the middle. CDR3 residues: CSAFLPGSSEQFF. CDR3 in DNA: TGCAGTGCTTTCCTCCCAGGGAGTAGTGAGCAGTTCTTC.

This clonotype was detected ten times or more. This rearrangement joins TRBV4-3 to TRBJ1-1; TRBD1 matches at 9 bases. Germline V CDR1 and CDR2: LGHNA, YSLEER. After removal of 0 bases from V and 4 bases from J, the junction contained 12 bases not matched to a gene. This CDR3 spans 18 amino acids. The CDR3 reads CASSQDLGQGQMGTEAFF. The CDR3 coding sequence is TGCGCCAGCAGCCAAGACTTGGGACAGGGTCAGATGGGCACTGAAGCTTTCTTT.

The table lists this clonotype with a few counts. The chain joins TRBV28 to TRBJ1-1, with D unresolved. This CDR3 contains 14 residues. V dropped 5 bases and J dropped 2 bases, with 12 bases sitting between them. From germline, CDR1 is MDHEN and CDR2 SYDVKM. CDR3 region: CASSLDGVNTEAFF. CDR3 DNA sequence: TGTGCCAGCAGTCTCGACGGGGTAAACACTGAAGCTTTCTTT. Full variable domain (outside the CDR3, taken from reference TRBV28 and TRBJ1-1): DVKVTQSSRYLVKRTGEKVFLECVQDMDHENMFWYRQDPGLGLRLIYFSYDVKMKEKGDIPEGYSVSREKKERFSLILESASTNQTSMYLCASSLDGVNTEAFFGQGTRLTVV.

The genes are TRBV18 and TRBJ2-3; tentative D call: TRBD1 (6 bases). CDR3 length: 13 amino acids. V was pared by 3 bases and J by 4 bases, with 8 bases between. From germline, CDR1 is KGHSH and CDR2 LQKENI. CDR3 sequence: CASSPGAPDTQYF. The CDR3 DNA sequence: TGTGCCAGCTCACCGGGGGCCCCAGATACGCAGTATTTT. Full variable domain (rest looked up from reference TRBV18 and TRBJ2-3): NAGVMQNPRHLVRRRGQEARLRCSPMKGHSHVYWYRQLPEEGLKFMVYLQKENIIDESGMPKERFSAEFPKEGPSILRIQQVVRGDSAAYFCASSPGAPDTQYFGPGTRLTVL.

This clonotype was counted a few times. The chain recombines TRBV6-6 with TRBJ1-3, with a tentative D call TRBD1 (5 bases). The germline V gene has CDR1 MNHNY and CDR2 SVGAGI (reference sequence). The CDR3 totals 18 residues. The V gene lost 1 base and the J gene lost 0 bases, with 16 bases spanning the gap. This chain's CDR3 is CASSYFGAGQSSGNTIYF. The CDR3 DNA sequence: TGTGCCAGCAGTTACTTCGGGGCAGGTCAAAGCTCTGGAAACACCATATATTTT.

A word on this clonotype: One end of the junction fails to match germline, which may point to a read error. V and J are TRBV5-6 and TRBJ2-1, with 9 bases fitting TRBD2. From germline, CDR1 is SGHDT and CDR2 YYEEEE. The CDR3 extends over 15 amino acids. CDR3 DNA sequence: TGTGCCAGCAGCGGGGGACTAGCCCTCTACAATGAGCGGTTCTTC. Amino acids: CASSGGLALYNERFF.

The rearrangement links TRBV29-1 to TRBJ1-1; D is ambiguous. V was clipped by 4 bases and J by 4 bases, with 10 bases between them. The CDR3 extends over 12 amino acids. Germline CDR1 SQVTM, CDR2 ANQGSEA. CDR3 DNA: TGCAGCGTTGTAGGAGGGAGCACTGAAGCTTTCTTT. Translation: CSVVGGSTEAFF.

Ten or more counts support this clonotype. The chain has TRBV12-3 or TRBV12-4 and TRBJ2-7; 8 bases match TRBD2. The CDR3 sequence is 14 residues long. V dropped 6 bases and J dropped 5; count of bases not matched to a gene: 9. CDR3 loop: CASSPAGGADEQYF. The CDR3 bases are TGTGCCAGCAGCCCGGCGGGGGGCGCCGACGAGCAGTACTTC.

This clonotype was recorded at least ten times. The V call is TRBV13, the J call TRBJ1-1; the D is unclear. V was pared by 5 bases and J by 5 bases, with 12 bases between. There are 13 residues in the CDR3. Germline V gives CDR1 PRHDT, CDR2 FYEKMQ (reference sequence). The CDR3 coding sequence is TGTGCCAGCAGCCCGATTCGAGGGACTGAAGCTTTCTTT. Translated, it gives CASSPIRGTEAFF.

The chain links TRBV10-2 to TRBJ2-7; TRBD2 matches at 11 bases. The germline V gene has CDR1 WSHSY and CDR2 SAAADI. The CDR3 runs to 15 residues. Trimming cost V 4 bases and J 4 bases; bases outside gene matches: 6. CDR3 sequence (DNA): TGCGCCAGCAGTGTAACACTAGCGGGAGCTTACGAGCAGTACTTC. Protein sequence: CASSVTLAGAYEQYF.

This clonotype appeared a few times. The chain carries TRBV12-3 or TRBV12-4 and TRBJ1-3; TRBD1 might be the D (6 bases). With 7 bases removed from V and 0 bases from J, the gap between germline ends came to 16 bases. The length of the CDR3 is 16 residues. As DNA, the CDR3 is TGTGCCAGCACCCCGGGGGGCAGGGTCTCTGGAAACACCATATATTTT. It encodes CASTPGGRVSGNTIYF.

The chain is built from TRBV30 and TRBJ2-2; D is perhaps TRBD1 (6 bases). CDR1 is GTSNPN, CDR2 SVGIG, per germline (reference sequence). With 0 bases removed from V and 9 bases from J, the gap between germline ends came to 17 bases. The CDR3 consists of 15 residues. The CDR3 coding sequence is TGTGCCTGGAGTGTACATTTGGGGGCGACCCGGGAGCTGTTTTTT. As protein: CAWSVHLGATRELFF. Drawing the rest from reference TRBV30 and TRBJ2-2, the complete variable domain is SQTIHQWPATLVQPVGSPLSLECTVEGTSNPNLYWYRQAAGRGLQLLFYSVGIGQISSEVPQNLSASRPQDRQFILSSKKLLLSDSGFYLCAWSVHLGATRELFFGEGSRLTVL.

The sample holds many counts of this clonotype. The chain has TRBV9 and TRBJ1-1; no reliable D call. Germline CDR1 and CDR2: SGDLS and YYNGEE. CDR3 size: 15 residues. The germline V and J ends were trimmed by 0 bases and 2 bases, with 11 bases remaining between them. In DNA form, the CDR3 reads TGTGCCAGCAGCGTAGTGGGCGGAGGCAACACTGAAGCTTTCTTT. Its protein product is CASSVVGGGNTEAFF. Supplemented by reference TRBV9 and TRBJ1-1, the full variable domain reads DSGVTQTPKHLITATGQRVTLRCSPRSGDLSVYWYQQSLDQGLQFLIQYYNGEERAKGNILERFSAQQFPDLHSELNLSSLELGDSALYFCASSVVGGGNTEAFFGQGTRLTVV.

The chain has TRBV25-1 and TRBJ2-3; D is unresolved. The length of the CDR3 is 13 residues. Looked up from germline, CDR1 is MGHDK and CDR2 is SYGVNS. Trimming cost V 0 bases and J 5 bases, with 6 bases left between them. The CDR3 DNA sequence: TGTGCCAGCAGTGAATATAAGCGAGATACGCAGTATTTT. Its translation is CASSEYKRDTQYF.

In the case of this clonotype: At one end the junction does not follow the germline gene, possibly because of a read error. The chain recombines TRBV24-1 with TRBJ2-2; D unclear. Germline-derived CDR1 and CDR2 are KGHDR and SFDVKD. The CDR3 is made up of 11 amino acids. CDR3 DNA sequence: TGTGCCACTAGTGAAACCGGGGAGCTGTTTTTT. This encodes CATSETGELFF.

On this clonotype: A much larger clone sits a single nucleotide away, making a read error possible. This chain joins TRBV27 and TRBJ1-1, with 7 bases aligning to TRBD1. Per the germline V gene, CDR1 is MNHEY and CDR2 is SMNVEV (reference sequence). The CDR3 is 13 residues long. The CDR3 nucleotides read TGTGCCAACAGTTTCCAGACAGGGAGAGAAGCTTTCTTT. This sequence encodes CANSFQTGREAFF.

This clonotype occurred many times. This chain uses TRBV6-1 with TRBJ1-2; 8 positions agree with TRBD1. V dropped 6 bases and J dropped 3; count of bases not matched to a gene: 3. The CDR3 has 13 amino acids. Germline CDR1 reads MNHNS; CDR2 reads SASEGT. The CDR3 nucleotides are TGTGCCAGCAGGACAGGGGTCGACTATGGCTACACCTTC. It encodes CASRTGVDYGYTF.

At least ten counts were recorded for this clonotype. The V and J genes are TRBV6-2 or TRBV6-3 and TRBJ2-7; D call uncertain. CDR1 is MNHEY and CDR2 is SVGEGT in the germline V gene. With 5 bases removed from V and 4 bases from J, the gap between germline ends came to 6 bases. This CDR3 comprises 11 residues. This CDR3 reads CASSKGYEQYF. CDR3 sequence (DNA): TGTGCCAGCAGTAAGGGATACGAGCAGTACTTC.

Points on this clonotype: One base away lies a much larger clone, so this may be a sequencing read error. The chain has TRBV7-3 and TRBJ2-7, with 14 positions matching TRBD2. Per germline, CDR1 SGHTA and CDR2 FQGTGA. The CDR3 contains 17 residues. Trimming at V came to 5 bases and at J to 2 bases, leaving 8 bases not matched to a gene. The CDR3 DNA reads as TGTGCCAGCAGCCTGGGACTAGCGGGAGCGGCCGCCTACGAGCAGTACTTC. Translated, it gives CASSLGLAGAAAYEQYF.

This clonotype showed up many times. One end of the junction does not line up with germline, which may come from a read error. The CDR3 spells CAGSEVGTYNQPQHF. The CDR3 region has the DNA TGTGCCGGCAGTGAAGTGGGCACTTACAATCAGCCCCAGCATTTT. V and J are TRBV6-1 and TRBJ1-5; the D is unclear. This CDR3 contains 15 residues. CDR1 and CDR2 (germline): MNHNS, SASEGT.

This clonotype was found many times. The CDR3 DNA reads TGTGCCAGCAGTTTATCGGGGGCAGTCTCCTACGAGCAGTACTTC. It codes for CASSLSGAVSYEQYF. The chain carries TRBV28 and TRBJ2-7, with D tentatively TRBD1 or TRBD2 (6 bases each). Looked up from germline, CDR1 is MDHEN and CDR2 is SYDVKM. Between the trimmed V and J ends, which lost 1 base and 0 bases, there was a span of 10 bases. The length of the CDR3 is 15 residues.